This T cell receptor beta chain stems from a study of cytomegalovirus exposure and HLA in healthy donors (dated by TCRdb to the late 2010s). Context from the whole study: An earlier analysis of some 600 of the donors reported approximately 280 Gb of sequence data and around 120 million unique TCR beta sequences obtained from about 179 million T cells. In an earlier analysis of roughly 540 of the donors, high-throughput TCR beta sequencing was used to judge whether each TCR beta V gene segment behaved as functional or pseudogenic. All discovery cohort repertoires had been generated on a single sequencing platform. In addition to the first cohort of hundreds of subjects, a separate validation cohort of 100 to 150 different subjects was used. Donor age, sex, ethnicity and CMV serostatus were compiled together with the repertoire data. Among the roughly 400 genotyped donors, more than 70% belonged to the genetic ancestry cluster associated with self-reported Caucasian donors. Typing coverage differed by locus: A, B, C, DRB1 and DQB1 were typed in roughly 620-630 donors, DQA1 in about 550, DPA1 in 600 to 610, and DPB1 in just under 480. A later genetic analysis used genome-wide SNP genotypes for about 55% of the 666 donors, treating that subset as a discovery cohort. Among around 400 genotyped donors of the cohort, an average of around 250,000 unique TCR beta nucleotide sequences was sequenced per donor, of which 15% to 20% were non-productive. To study patterns of TCR occurrence, a later analysis re-analyzed previously published TCR beta repertoires from 666 donors and added high-resolution HLA genotyping. In the later analysis, no new phenotypic data were used to find candidate immune exposures; instead, reliance was placed on TCR beta sequences and their occurrence across donors. The study aimed to test whether cataloging public T cell receptors could reveal signatures of past pathogen exposure. The study used immunosequencing to profile the T cell repertoires of approximately 640 subjects and linked those repertoires to cytomegalovirus serostatus. To predict cytomegalovirus infection status, the study brought together high-throughput TCR immunosequencing, statistical association of individual TCRs with disease status, and machine learning. An early release that covered some 630 HLA-typed donors contained about 300 gigabases of sequencing data and around 85 million unique TCR sequences. Four to six DR-DQ haplotypes were handled as single units for association and clustering, since linkage in the cohort was strong. HLA typing covered class I and class II loci at four-digit resolution.

In total, 600 or so healthy bone marrow donors made up the cohort. All cohort members were sampled while nominally healthy, although unrecorded immune exposures were likely present. The donor was CMV seronegative and was included in the group of a few hundred seronegative cohort members. Every donor gave a peripheral blood sample, and the peripheral blood mononuclear cells from that sample were used for TCR beta sequencing. Genomic DNA extraction from the blood cell samples was performed with the Qiagen DNeasy Blood Extraction Kit. The CDR3, from cysteine to phenylalanine, totals 12 residues. The DNA shown is the 36-base CDR3, in frame from base 1. For CDR1 and CDR2, the germline V gene lists SGHRS and YFSETQ. Relative to germline, V is missing 6 bases and J is missing 2 bases, with 1 base of the junction outside any gene match. Library creation used the immunoSEQ multiplex PCR assay. For the multiplex PCR, a mixture combining 60 forward primers for TCR Vbeta segments and 13 reverse primers for TCR Jbeta segments was used. A multiplex PCR assay on genomic DNA amplified the CDR3 region of rearranged TCR beta genes. The amplified TCR beta libraries were sequenced on the Illumina HiSeq System as 87-base-pair reads. In the authors' own workflow: Across the roughly 700 repertoires, a later analysis counted tens of millions of unique TCR beta chains, some 11 million of which were shared by at least two donors. Raw reads were error-corrected and collapsed into unique sequences with a nearest-neighbor algorithm that merged closely related sequences to remove PCR and sequencing errors. To assign V, D and J gene segments, CDR3 sequences were aligned to IMGT reference sequences. For a sequence to be retained, at least a six-nucleotide match to both a V gene segment and a J gene segment was required. A rearrangement was called productive if the CDR3 had no stop codons and remained in frame with V and J, and every other rearrangement was called non-productive. CDR3 was defined by IMGT convention, running from the second conserved V-encoded cysteine to the conserved J-encoded phenylalanine. In an earlier analysis of 550 to 650 of the donors, sequences lacking an unambiguous match to a single V gene segment were excluded. An earlier analysis of 500 to 600 of the donors classified V segments as functional when productive rearrangements were above 56.7% and as segregating when the standard deviation between donors was above 5%. To diagnose cytomegalovirus status from the catalog of TCR beta chain sequences, a statistical classification framework was built. In a later analysis, V and J genes were assigned by comparing TCR nucleotide sequences against IMGT/GENE-DB human TR gene sequences. Using the TCRdist pipeline, a later analysis assigned CDR3 sequences along with most-parsimonious VDJ recombination scenarios. In a later analysis, each TCR beta chain was defined by its CDR3 amino acid sequence together with its V-gene family, and reads without a unique V-gene family were excluded. In a later analysis, approximately 640 highly shared, low-generation-probability nucleotide sequences were removed to address suspected cross-contamination and a sequencing artifact. A later analysis calculated a clonal expansion index for each public chain from normalized within-repertoire ranks of inferred template counts. In a later analysis, generation probabilities were computed with a VDJ recombination model fitted to out-of-frame rearrangements, and the resulting probabilities were checked against IGoR. A later analysis scored TCR-TCR, TCR-HLA and TCR-CMV co-occurrence with hypergeometric tests, applying a repertoire-size bias correction to TCR pairs. In a later analysis, false discovery rates were estimated by permuting HLA or CMV assignments 20 times. In a later analysis, co-occurring TCRs were grouped using DBSCAN, with TCRdist sequence similarity added in when clustering inside HLA-allele-positive subsets. For co-occurrence clustering, repertoires with fewer than 30,000 or more than 120,000 public chains were excluded, along with roughly five repertoires with anomalous nucleotide sharing. Sourced from immuneACCESS, this table was stored by TCRdb with only in-frame sequences that have V and J called. A share of the clones is absent; for the studies checked, an unresolved V gene accounts for under half, and the remainder has no known explanation. Clone size and the V and J calls come from that table; the DNA yielded D and trimming. This sample holds around 100,000 clones; roughly two thirds were observed only once. The ten largest make up over 3% of the sample.

Points the paper makes about the study in general: Immune exposure information for the cohort was limited to CMV serostatus. Across donors, most TCR sequences were observed very rarely, whereas some public TCRs were present in many individuals. In both the original and validation cohorts, the classifier was reported to diagnose cytomegalovirus status with high specificity and sensitivity. A cluster of highly shared sequence variants was judged likely to represent a technical artifact of the sequencing pipeline. Several of the top co-occurrence clusters appeared to be linked to parvovirus B19, influenza, CMV and Epstein-Barr virus, according to a later analysis. The cohort was sequenced for TCR beta chains only, and without alpha or paired-chain data the features that could be detected were limited. In a later analysis, most CMV-associated TCR beta chains were found to appear HLA-restricted, with HLA associations seemingly driven largely by CMV exposure. Linkage disequilibrium might explain the correlated functional status among segregating V segments, but an unknown experimental factor could not be ruled out. Compared with the 666-donor mean, donors in an Asian-associated ancestry cluster had fewer N-insertions in productive TCRs, according to a later genetic analysis. At a false discovery rate of 0.05, a later analysis linked under 20,000 TCR beta sequences to specific HLA alleles. When HLA alleles, especially DR and DQ, strongly co-occurred, TCR associations were difficult to assign to individual alleles. Roughly 17 rarely observed V segments, including chromosome 9 orphons, were excluded from the earlier analysis of some 590 of the donors because counts were too low. According to a later analysis, TCR association rates differed among HLA loci, with DRB1 alleles showing the most associated TCRs and HLA-C alleles showing the fewest. Compared with equally common non-associated chains, HLA-associated TCR beta chains in a later analysis were more clonally expanded and had lower generation probabilities. In vitro tests confirmed that a few of the cytomegalovirus-associated TCR beta chains recognize cytomegalovirus antigens. Because some donors lacked HLA typing at each locus, the association tests relied only on the typed subset. An association between a missense DCLRE1C variant and V-gene and J-gene trimming of TCR beta chains was found in a later genetic analysis and replicated in an independent cohort. A further reported finding was that TCR beta sequences accurately predicted the HLA-A and HLA-B alleles for most subjects in the first cohort. A total of roughly 160 TCR beta chains were listed by the study as associated with cytomegalovirus. It was suggested by the authors that the approach could potentially be generalized to other disease states and immunological phenotypes. Sequencing depth was assumed to be roughly uniform across donors in the presence/absence analyses, though that assumption may not hold. Because the 87-base-pair reads could not distinguish some IMGT-functional V segments, including TRBV6-2 and TRBV6-3, those segments were excluded. An earlier analysis of approximately 590 of the donors showed that most TCR beta V segments appeared in productive rearrangements either about 87% or about 30% of the time, which broadly matched IMGT annotations.

This clone has more than one count but fewer than ten. Its specific antigen is unknown. No base qualities exist here, and no much larger clone lies one base off it. The source of this sequence is a man in his forties in good health and CMV-seronegative. The rearrangement joined TRBV5-1 to TRBJ1-2; 7 bases in the junction line up with TRBD1. Material: PBMCs. The DNA is as follows: TGCGCCAGCACGGACAGGAACTATGGCTACACCTTC. Its translation reads: CASTDRNYGYTF.